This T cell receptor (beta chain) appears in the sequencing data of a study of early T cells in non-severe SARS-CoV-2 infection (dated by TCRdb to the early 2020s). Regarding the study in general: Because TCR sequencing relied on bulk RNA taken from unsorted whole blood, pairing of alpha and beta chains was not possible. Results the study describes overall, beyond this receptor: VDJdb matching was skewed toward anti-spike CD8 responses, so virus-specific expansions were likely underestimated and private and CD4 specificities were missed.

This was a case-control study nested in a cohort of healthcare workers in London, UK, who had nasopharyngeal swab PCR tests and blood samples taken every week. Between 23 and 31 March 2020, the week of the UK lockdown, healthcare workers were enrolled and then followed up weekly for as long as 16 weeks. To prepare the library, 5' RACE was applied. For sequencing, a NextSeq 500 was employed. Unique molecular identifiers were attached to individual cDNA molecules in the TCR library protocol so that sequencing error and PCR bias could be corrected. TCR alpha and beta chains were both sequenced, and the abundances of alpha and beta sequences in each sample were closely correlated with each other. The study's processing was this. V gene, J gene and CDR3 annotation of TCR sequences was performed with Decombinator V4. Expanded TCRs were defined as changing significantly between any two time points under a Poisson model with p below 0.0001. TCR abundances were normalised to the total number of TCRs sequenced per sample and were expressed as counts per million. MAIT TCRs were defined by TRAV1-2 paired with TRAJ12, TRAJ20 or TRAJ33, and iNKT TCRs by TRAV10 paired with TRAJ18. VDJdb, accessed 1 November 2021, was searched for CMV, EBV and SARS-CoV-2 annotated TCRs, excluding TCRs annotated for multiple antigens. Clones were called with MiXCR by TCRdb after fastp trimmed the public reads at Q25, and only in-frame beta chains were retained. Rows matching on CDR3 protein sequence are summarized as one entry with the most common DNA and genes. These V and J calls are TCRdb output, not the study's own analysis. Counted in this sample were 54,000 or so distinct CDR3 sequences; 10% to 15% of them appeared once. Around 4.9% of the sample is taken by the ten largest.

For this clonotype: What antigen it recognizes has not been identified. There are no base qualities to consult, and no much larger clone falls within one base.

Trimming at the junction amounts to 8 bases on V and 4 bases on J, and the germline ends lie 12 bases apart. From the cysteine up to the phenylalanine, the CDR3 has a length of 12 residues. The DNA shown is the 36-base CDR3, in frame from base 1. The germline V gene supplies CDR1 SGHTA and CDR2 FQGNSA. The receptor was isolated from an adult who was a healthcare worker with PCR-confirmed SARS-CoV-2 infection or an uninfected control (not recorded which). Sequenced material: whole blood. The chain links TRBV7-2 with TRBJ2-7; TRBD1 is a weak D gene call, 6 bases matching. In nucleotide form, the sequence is TGTGCCAGCGGCAGGGGTAGTTACGAGCAGTACTTC. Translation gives CASGRGSYEQYF.